This T cell receptor (beta chain) was recorded in a study of shared clonotypes between healthy human individuals (dated by TCRdb to the early 2020s). About the full investigation: The cohort included three men and a couple of women between 18 and 49 years of age. For each donor, CD4 naive and CD4 memory were each run on three plates, CD8 naive on two plates, and CD8 memory on one plate. To estimate repertoire size and how much clonotype sharing occurs between individuals, the study deeply sequenced the blood TCR repertoires of roughly 5 healthy adults. Different laboratories and diverse techniques were used to prepare libraries and sequence TCR repertoires, to increase sequencing depth and limit assay-specific biases. Leukapheresis yielded between about 0.9 and 9 billion PBMCs per donor.

Points the paper makes about the study in general: Around 5.4% of naive CD4, 3.5% of naive CD8, approximately 2% of memory CD4, and around 0.4% of memory CD8 clonotypes were shared across several donors. Based on pairwise subsampling, the degree of clonotype sharing among donors was expected to be affected by sequencing depth. Only blood was sampled, and tissue TCR repertoires likely differ from those in blood. Compared with non-shared clonotypes, clonotypes shared by all four sorted-subset donors had higher generation probabilities. Because the study included a small number of donors, the genetic and exposure-history diversity represented was limited. Even with the large sequencing depth, rarefaction of the sorted-subset datasets indicated that sequencing was incomplete. Naive subsets generally had larger estimated clonotype richness than memory subsets.

This clone has only a few counts. Its antigen target is currently unknown. Base-call qualities are not available, and no considerably larger clone is one nucleotide away. Using the deep immunoSEQ assay, TCR CDR3 regions were amplified from genomic DNA by multiplex PCR. Extracted genomic DNA from each cell subset was spread evenly across all wells of several immunoSEQ 96-well plates, with each plate serving as a replicate. Each replicate PCR for sorted subsets received around 0.2 ug genomic DNA, equal to some 32,000 T cell genomes. The purified libraries were quantified using a Qubit 3.0 fluorometer, sized with a Bioanalyzer 2100, and then quantified again using the KAPA Library Quantification kit. Each immunoSEQ 96-well plate was sequenced on its own single-read 150-cycle Illumina NextSeq 550 flow cell. From the authors' description of their analysis: Because only junctional sequences without quality scores were contained in the immunoSEQ output, filtering matching that applied to full-length reads could not be performed. To assign V/J genes and CDR3, sequences were annotated using PyIR, a Python wrapper for IgBLAST v1.9, with IMGT germline references. Reads were filtered out if the reads had weak V/J assignments (E-value above 1e-6), no CDR3, stop codons, out-of-frame junctions, or ambiguous translated residues. A V3J clonotype was defined by an identical inferred V gene, J gene, and CDR3 amino acid sequence. The percentage overlap between two repertoires was calculated by dividing the number of shared unique clonotypes by the size of the smaller repertoire. RTK rarefaction, the Chao1 estimator, and Recon v2.1 estimates of unobserved clonotypes were used to assess repertoire richness. Generation probabilities were computed with OLGA for all TCRbeta clonotypes obtained by the gDNA method from four donors. This is the immuneACCESS table as TCRdb keeps it, with only in-frame sequences that have V and J called. A part of the clones is gone; compared with another copy, unresolved V genes explain less than half, and the rest is unexplained. For V, J and clone size, that table is used; D and trimming come from the DNA. The sample includes some 660,000 clones, with around four fifths observed a single time. The ten largest make up around 1.8% of the sample.

The donors were healthy, HIV-negative adults with no recently reported acute infections or vaccinations. All donors were Caucasian adults living in Nashville, Tennessee, USA. CD4+ T cells were enriched through magnetic negative selection, after which naive cells were positively selected on CD45RA and the remaining negative fraction served as the memory subset. After blood collection by leukapheresis, PBMCs were isolated using Ficoll-Histopaque density gradient centrifugation and then cryopreserved in the vapor phase of liquid nitrogen. Analytical flow cytometry was used to check the purity and quantity of every magnetically sorted T cell population. Each sorted fraction had its genomic DNA isolated and then quantified by UV absorbance on a Nanodrop 2000c. The sequence was obtained from a woman in her 30s in good health. Sample: memory CD4+ T cells sorted from blood. The sample's cell subset or site label, decoded: CD45RA-negative fraction.

The DNA reads TGTGCCACCAGCACAGGGGAGCGCTCCGAGCAGTACTTC. Its protein is CATSTGERSEQYF. The V gene is TRBV15 and the J gene is TRBJ2-7; the D gene is perhaps TRBD1, on 6 matching bases. In the germline V gene (reference sequence), CDR1 corresponds to LNHNV and CDR2 to YYDKDF. Cut back by 4 bases and 6 bases, the V and J ends lie 13 bases apart. Including cysteine and phenylalanine, the CDR3 has 13 amino acids. Only the CDR3 region is kept as DNA, spanning 39 bases read in frame from base 1.